This TCR beta chain was profiled in a study of T cell changes during pregnancy in multiple sclerosis. This CDR3 has 13 residues. Only in-frame clones appear in the TCRdb table, and some are missing; sequencing was by immunoSEQ multiplex PCR. The table has over 55,000 clones, roughly nine tenths seen once. Specimen: peripheral blood, collected after pregnancy. The source is a female donor in good health, enrolled as a control in a pregnancy study. The chain links TRBV21-1 to TRBJ1-2. TRBV21-1 is a pseudogene. CDR3 sequence: CASSEPEPSRSTF. DNA for the CDR3: TGTGCCAGCAGCGAACCCGAGCCGTCTAGGTCGACCTTC.